The 19 T cell receptor beta chains listed next were all sequenced from one sample in a study of OX40 agonist ivuxolimab in advanced cancers. This table comes from immunoSEQ multiplex PCR, and its TCRdb copy is limited to in-frame clones, with some not included. The data hold some 37,000 clones, with 82% observed a single time. The specimen was CD4+ or CD8+ T cells sorted from blood, collected in a trial of the OX40 agonist ivuxolimab. These receptors all come from an adult with an advanced solid tumor such as melanoma, head and neck, liver or kidney cancer.

This chain links TRBV14 with TRBJ2-6; the D gene is possibly TRBD1 (5 bases). Germline CDR1 reads SGHDN; CDR2 reads FVKESK. The CDR3 has 18 residues. V lost 0 bases to trimming and J lost 0 bases, with 12 bases between them. CDR3 sequence: CASSQEEVGHSGANVLTF. The CDR3 region has the DNA TGTGCCAGCAGCCAAGAAGAGGTGGGGCACTCTGGGGCCAACGTCCTGACTTTC.

The chain couples TRBV14 to TRBJ1-4; D unresolved. V lost 0 bases, J lost 0 bases, and 5 bases lay in between. The germline gives CDR1 SGHDN, CDR2 FVKESK. This CDR3 comprises 15 residues. The CDR3 bases are TGTGCCAGCAGCCAAGATGCCGCAACTAATGAAAAACTGTTTTTT. Its translation: CASSQDAATNEKLFF.

The chain has TRBV7-8 and TRBJ1-5; TRBD1 might be the D (6 bases). The germline V gene encodes CDR1 SGHVS and CDR2 FQNEAQ. The CDR3 is 15 amino acids. The ends were cut back, 1 base at V and 5 bases at J, with 12 bases in the middle. CDR3 sequence (DNA): TGTGCCAGCAGCTTAGGTACAGGGCTCCATCAGCCCCAGCATTTT. Its protein product is CASSLGTGLHQPQHF.

This clone was found a few times. This sequence joins TRBV29-1 and TRBJ1-1; no definite D call. CDR3 length: 13 amino acids. Trimming shortened V by 7 bases and J by 1 base, and 13 bases separated the two germline ends. Germline V gene data show CDR1 as SQVTM and CDR2 as ANQGSEA. The CDR3: CSAGVGRNTEAFF. CDR3 DNA sequence: TGCAGCGCTGGGGTAGGGAGGAACACTGAAGCTTTCTTT.

This sequence joins TRBV19 and TRBJ2-3, with D unresolved. The CDR3 length is 12 residues. The germline V and J ends were trimmed by 5 bases and 1 base, with 4 bases remaining between them. Germline-derived CDR1 and CDR2 are LNHDA and SQIVND (reference sequence). The CDR3 is CASSWGTDTQYF. CDR3 nucleotide sequence: TGTGCCAGTAGTTGGGGCACAGATACGCAGTATTTT.

The rearrangement joins TRBV4-1 to TRBJ1-3; 10 bases line up with TRBD1. V gave up 2 bases and J gave up 2 bases; unmatched junction bases: 3. Germline values: CDR1 MGHRA, CDR2 YSYEKL. The CDR3 covers 16 residues. In DNA form, the CDR3 reads TGCGCCAGCAGCCAACATGGGACAGGGGCTGGAAACACCATATATTTT. This gives the protein CASSQHGTGAGNTIYF.

The chain joins TRBV5-6 to TRBJ2-2; 10 bases are shared with TRBD2. The CDR3 totals 16 residues. V lost 6 bases to trimming and J lost 5 bases; unmatched junction nucleotides: 10. Germline lookup yields CDR1 SGHDT and CDR2 YYEEEE. The chain's CDR3 is CASNLLGLAETGELFF. The CDR3 DNA reads as TGTGCCAGCAACTTACTCGGACTAGCGGAAACCGGGGAGCTGTTTTTT.

V is TRBV30 and J is TRBJ2-6; no clear D. CDR3 size: 15 residues. With 1 base removed from V and 1 base from J, the gap between germline ends came to 8 bases. CDR1 is GTSNPN and CDR2 is SVGIG in the germline V gene (reference sequence). CDR3 DNA: TGTGCCTGGAGTGGTTCGTGGTCTGGGGCCAACGTCCTGACTTTC. Its translation: CAWSGSWSGANVLTF.

In nucleotides, the CDR3 is TGTGCCAGCAGCCGGGGACTAGTCTCAGATACGCAGTATTTT. Translating gives CASSRGLVSDTQYF. The chain is built from TRBV14 and TRBJ2-3; 8 nucleotides agree with TRBD2. V was clipped by 4 bases and J by 4 bases; unmatched bases: 4. Germline CDR1 and CDR2: SGHDN and FVKESK. The CDR3 spans 14 residues.

Note on this clone: Mismatch with germline at one junction end may stem from a read error. V gene TRBV9 combines with J gene TRBJ1-4; D possibly corresponds to TRBD1 (5 bases). Germline CDR1 SGDLS, CDR2 YYNGEE. This CDR3 is built from 13 residues. CDR3 sequence (DNA): TGTGCCAGCGGCGTCGGGGGAGGTGAAAAACTGTTTTTT. Its protein is CASGVGGGEKLFF.

The chain couples TRBV28 to TRBJ2-3, with D tentatively TRBD2 (6 bases). The CDR3 covers 14 residues. V lost 2 bases and J 6 bases, leaving 12 bases between the germline ends. CDR1 is MDHEN and CDR2 is SYDVKM in the germline V gene. The CDR3 protein is CASSLSSGADTQYF. CDR3 in DNA: TGTGCCAGCAGTTTAAGTTCGGGAGCGGATACGCAGTATTTT.

This chain's CDR3 is CASSPAPGTPSYNEQFF. CDR3 bases: TGTGCCAGCAGCCCGGCCCCCGGGACTCCCTCCTACAATGAGCAGTTCTTC. The chain links TRBV7-9 to TRBJ2-1, with D tentatively TRBD2 (6 bases). CDR1 SEHNR and CDR2 FQNEAQ come from the germline V gene (reference sequence). CDR3 size: 17 residues. V was trimmed by 5 bases and J by 0 bases, leaving 17 bases between them.

This rearrangement joins TRBV11-3 to TRBJ2-5; TRBD2 aligns across 8 bases. Germline CDR1 is SGHNT and CDR2 is YENEEA. The CDR3 totals 14 residues. After removal of 5 bases from V and 5 bases from J, the junction contained 7 bases not matched to a gene. In DNA form, the CDR3 reads TGTGCCAGCAGCCATGGACTAGCTGCTGAGACCCAGTACTTC. Amino acids: CASSHGLAAETQYF.

The chain carries TRBV2 and TRBJ2-5; D possibly corresponds to TRBD1 (6 bases). V gave up 4 bases and J gave up 1 base, with 16 bases separating them. The CDR3 totals 16 residues. Germline CDR1 SNHLY, CDR2 FYNNEI. Here the CDR3 DNA reads TGTGCCAGCAGTGCCGACAGGCTGGGGCTCCAAGAGACCCAGTACTTC. It yields the protein CASSADRLGLQETQYF.

The gene calls are TRBV27 and TRBJ2-1; D remains ambiguous. Trimming shortened V by 0 bases and J by 10 bases, and 10 bases separated the two germline ends. The CDR3 contains 13 residues. Germline loops: CDR1 MNHEY, CDR2 SMNVEV (reference sequence). The CDR3 is CASSLSWFGEQFF. The CDR3 nucleotides are TGTGCCAGCAGTTTATCTTGGTTCGGAGAGCAGTTCTTC.

The CDR3 here is CASSQVPGTGTDEQYF. The CDR3 coding sequence is TGCGCCAGCAGCCAAGTTCCCGGGACAGGGACCGACGAGCAGTACTTC. V usage is TRBV4-1 and J usage is TRBJ2-7; 9 nucleotides match TRBD1. With V trimmed by 1 base and J by 5 bases, 9 bases remained unmatched. CDR3 size: 16 residues. Germline V lookup: CDR1 MGHRA, CDR2 YSYEKL.

V usage is TRBV19 and J usage is TRBJ2-3; tentative D call: TRBD1 (6 bases). V gave up 4 bases and J gave up 2 bases, with 16 bases separating them. The CDR3 runs 16 residues. Germline CDR1 and CDR2: LNHDA and SQIVND (reference sequence). This CDR3 reads CASSSPPGAPTDTQYF. In DNA form, the CDR3 reads TGTGCCAGTAGTAGCCCTCCAGGGGCGCCCACAGATACGCAGTATTTT. Complete variable domain (other parts from reference TRBV19 and TRBJ2-3): DGGITQSPKYLFRKEGQNVTLSCEQNLNHDAMYWYRQDPGQGLRLIYYSQIVNDFQKGDIAEGYSVSREKKESFPLTVTSAQKNPTAFYLCASSSPPGAPTDTQYFGPGTRLTVL.

The genes are TRBV7-2 and TRBJ2-2; 8 positions agree with TRBD2. Germline V lookup: CDR1 SGHTA, CDR2 FQGNSA. The V and J ends lost 2 bases and 1 base, in that order; junction bases with no gene match: 0. CDR3 length: 15 amino acids. The CDR3 coding sequence is TGTGCCAGCAGCTTAAGCGGGGGGAACACCGGGGAGCTGTTTTTT. Its translation: CASSLSGGNTGELFF. Together with reference TRBV7-2 and TRBJ2-2, the CDR3 gives the full variable domain: GAGVSQSPSNKVTEKGKDVELRCDPISGHTALYWYRQSLGQGLEFLIYFQGNSAPDKSGLPSDRFSAERTGGSVSTLTIQRTQQEDSAVYLCASSLSGGNTGELFFGEGSRLTVL.

The J gene is TRBJ1-1, the V gene TRBV30; 9 bases agree with TRBD1. Germline CDR1 and CDR2: GTSNPN and SVGIG (reference sequence). The CDR3 consists of 13 residues. Trimming at V came to 2 bases and at J to 6 bases, leaving 4 bases not matched to a gene. CDR3 DNA sequence: TGTGCCTGGAGTATCCGACAGGGGGCTGAAGCTTTCTTT. Its translation: CAWSIRQGAEAFF.